This is a list of T cell receptor beta chains from one sample in a study of blood T cell repertoires in COVID-19. Here immunoSEQ multiplex PCR was the method, and the copy in TCRdb shows in-frame clones only, minus some. Of around 270,000 clones in the sample, roughly 90% were seen once. Sequenced material: peripheral blood. Source of these receptors: a man between 60 and 75 years old who had recovered from COVID-19. Both conserved end residues are part of each CDR3. D genes are given only for firm matches. Rows may omit the clone size; those that give it use once, few, many or a size class.

TRBV2,.,TRBJ2-1,once,CASSVQGGGVEEQFF,TGTGCCAGCAGTGTTCAGGGGGGCGGGGTAGAAGAGCAGTTCTTC
TRBV9,TRBD2,TRBJ2-3,.,CASSPRGDRTDTQYF,TGTGCCAGCAGCCCGCGGGGGGATCGCACAGATACGCAGTATTTT
TRBV3-1/TRBV3-2,.,TRBJ1-1,.,CASSQDPPLTEAFF,TGTGCCAGCAGCCAAGATCCCCCCCTGACAGAAGCTTTCTTT
TRBV12-2,.,TRBJ1-5,.,CASRLRGQGNQPQHF,TGTGCAAGTCGCTTAAGGGGACAGGGCAATCAGCCCCAGCATTTT
TRBV6-1,.,TRBJ2-7,.,CASSEAVGGMEQYF,TGTGCCAGCAGTGAAGCGGTTGGCGGTATGGAGCAGTACTTC
TRBV6-5,.,TRBJ2-7,few,CASSFPGDTYEQYF,TGTGCCAGCAGTTTCCCGGGAGATACCTACGAGCAGTACTTC
TRBV27,.,TRBJ1-2,.,CASSLVGGDRYGYTF,TGTGCCAGCAGCCTCGTCGGGGGGGATCGATATGGCTACACCTTC
TRBV6-5,TRBD1,TRBJ1-2,.,CASRNPGQGAGYTF,TGTGCCAGCAGAAACCCGGGACAGGGGGCTGGCTACACCTTC
TRBV10-3,TRBD2,TRBJ2-7,few,CATSPREAYEQYF,TGTGCCACCAGCCCCCGGGAGGCCTACGAGCAGTACTTC
TRBV5-1,.,TRBJ1-4,.,CASSNTATNEKLFF,TGCGCCAGCAGCAACACCGCAACTAATGAAAAACTGTTTTTT
TRBV5-1,.,TRBJ2-7,.,CASRGGGGSYEQYF,TGCGCCTCCAGGGGCGGGGGAGGATCCTACGAGCAGTACTTC
TRBV6-6,TRBD2,TRBJ2-5,.,CASSLATSGGQETQYF,TGTGCCAGCAGTTTAGCGACTAGCGGGGGTCAAGAGACCCAGTACTTC
TRBV6-6,.,TRBJ1-6,.,CASSPLTAYNSPLHF,TGTGCCAGCAGTCCCCTGACAGCGTATAATTCACCCCTCCACTTT
TRBV9,.,TRBJ1-1,.,CASSIQACRGRSEAFF,TGTGCCAGCAGCATCCAGGCCTGCAGAGGGCGGTCTGAAGCTTTCTTT
TRBV7-8,TRBD1,TRBJ1-2,.,CASSPKTGGHGYTF,TGTGCCAGCAGCCCCAAGACAGGGGGCCATGGCTACACCTTC
TRBV27,TRBD1,TRBJ2-3,once,CASSLSMGRGRDTQYF,TGTGCCAGCAGTTTATCTATGGGCAGGGGGCGAGATACGCAGTATTTT
TRBV24-1,.,TRBJ2-7,.,CATRSREQYF,TGTGCCACCAGGTCTCGCGAGCAGTACTTC
TRBV6-5,.,TRBJ1-1,.,CASGRTVNTEAFF,TGTGCCAGCGGGAGGACCGTGAACACTGAAGCTTTCTTT
TRBV12-3/TRBV12-4,.,TRBJ2-5,.,CASSPGETQYF,TGTGCCAGCAGTCCCGGGGAGACCCAGTACTTC
TRBV6-2/TRBV6-3,TRBD2,TRBJ2-7,.,CASSYGGGNEQYF,TGTGCCAGCAGTTACGGCGGGGGGAACGAGCAGTACTTC
TRBV5-1,TRBD2,TRBJ2-1,.,CASSSRTSGFLNEQFF,TGCGCCAGCAGCTCGAGGACTAGCGGCTTTCTCAATGAGCAGTTCTTC
TRBV2,TRBD1,TRBJ1-4,.,CASIGQVTSVKLFF,TGTGCCAGCATCGGACAGGTTACGTCGGTAAAACTGTTTTTT
TRBV19,TRBD1,TRBJ1-3,.,CASSTNRDSSGNTIYF,TGTGCCAGTAGTACCAACCGGGACAGCTCTGGAAACACCATATATTTT
TRBV19,.,TRBJ1-6,.,CASSKVSSYNSPLHF,TGTGCCAGTAGTAAAGTGAGCTCCTATAATTCACCCCTCCACTTT
TRBV30,.,TRBJ2-6,once,CAWSVQLVRGVLTF,TGTGCCTGGAGTGTCCAATTGGTCCGAGGCGTCCTGACTTTC
TRBV19,.,TRBJ1-5,.,CASTRGRTRENQPQHF,TGTGCCAGTACTCGAGGGAGGACAAGGGAGAATCAGCCCCAGCATTTT
TRBV27,.,TRBJ2-1,.,CASGEEGLNEQFF,TGTGCCAGCGGGGAGGAGGGGTTGAATGAGCAGTTCTTC
TRBV6-5,TRBD1,TRBJ1-2,.,CASSPSAGGYYGYTF,TGTGCCAGCAGTCCCTCCGCAGGGGGCTACTATGGCTACACCTTC
TRBV30,TRBD2,TRBJ2-1,.,CAWRTSGGSSYNEQFF,TGTGCCTGGAGGACTAGCGGGGGGAGCTCCTACAATGAGCAGTTCTTC
TRBV12-3/TRBV12-4,.,TRBJ1-1,.,CASSFRENTEAFF,TGTGCCAGCAGTTTTAGAGAGAACACTGAAGCTTTCTTT
TRBV6-5,TRBD1,TRBJ1-2,.,CASTYGTGTYGYTF,TGTGCCAGCACCTACGGGACAGGGACCTATGGCTACACCTTC
TRBV18,.,TRBJ2-7,.,CASSPVPTGYEQYF,TGTGCCAGCTCACCAGTGCCTACAGGTTACGAGCAGTACTTC
TRBV5-1,TRBD1,TRBJ1-6,.,CASSPSPDRGIDSPLHF,TGCGCCAGCAGCCCGTCCCCGGACAGGGGAATTGATTCACCCCTCCACTTT
TRBV9,TRBD2,TRBJ2-7,.,CASSRASGASYEQYF,TGTGCCAGCAGCAGGGCTAGCGGAGCTTCCTACGAGCAGTACTTC
TRBV6-5,TRBD2,TRBJ2-7,.,CASSSLAGARGEEQYF,TGTGCCAGCAGTTCCCTAGCGGGGGCGCGCGGAGAAGAGCAGTACTTC
TRBV5-1,TRBD1,TRBJ1-2,.,CASSKDRGRGYGYTF,TGCGCCAGCAGCAAAGACAGGGGGCGCGGCTATGGCTACACCTTC
TRBV19,.,TRBJ1-2,.,CASSITAGGYGYTF,TGTGCCAGTAGTATCACCGCGGGAGGCTATGGCTACACCTTC
TRBV7-8,.,TRBJ1-2,.,CASSLVLGADYGYTF,TGTGCCAGCAGCTTAGTTCTGGGGGCGGACTATGGCTACACCTTC
TRBV30,TRBD2,TRBJ2-7,.,CAWSRTSGTYEQYF,TGTGCCTGGAGTCGGACTAGCGGGACCTACGAGCAGTACTTC
TRBV2,TRBD1,TRBJ2-2,once,CASSPRGQASNTGELFF,TGTGCCAGCAGCCCAAGGGGACAGGCCTCGAACACCGGGGAGCTGTTTTTT
TRBV6-5,TRBD2,TRBJ2-5,.,CASTIAGGRETQYF,TGTGCCAGCACCATAGCGGGGGGGCGAGAGACCCAGTACTTC
TRBV24-1,.,TRBJ1-1,.,CATSALDEAGHSPEAFF,TGTGCCACCAGTGCCTTGGATGAGGCAGGGCATTCCCCTGAAGCTTTCTTT
TRBV6-5,.,TRBJ2-1,.,CASTPAGGNNEQFF,TGTGCCAGCACTCCCGCCGGGGGTAACAATGAGCAGTTCTTC
TRBV29-1,.,TRBJ2-7,.,CSVVDKPYEQYF,TGCAGCGTTGTGGACAAACCCTACGAGCAGTACTTC
TRBV2,.,TRBJ1-6,.,CASRTQDSPLHF,TGTGCCAGTCGTACACAGGATTCACCCCTCCACTTT
TRBV6-6,.,TRBJ2-2,few,CASRTATNTGELFF,TGTGCCAGCAGGACAGCTACAAACACCGGGGAGCTGTTTTTT
TRBV11-3,.,TRBJ2-2,.,CASSLVSLAGVTGELFF,TGTGCCAGCAGCTTAGTGTCATTGGCAGGGGTTACCGGGGAGCTGTTTTTT
TRBV5-6,TRBD1,TRBJ2-7,.,CASSWGQGAREQYF,TGTGCCAGCAGCTGGGGACAGGGGGCTAGGGAGCAGTACTTC